This T cell receptor beta chain was observed in a study of T-cell reconstitution after alpha-beta-depleted transplantation in children. General study findings and limits: Newly generated T cells supplied most T-cell counts and diversity one year post-transplant. Two months or so post-transplant, alpha-beta T cells reportedly derived from several hundred expanded graft clones.

The germline V gene encodes CDR1 LGHNA and CDR2 YSLEER. The CDR3 spans 15 residues. V lost 0 bases and J 1 base, leaving 6 bases between the germline ends. This clonotype was observed a few times. Its target is unknown. Unique molecular identifiers tagged the TCRbeta library. TCRdb reprocessed the PCR reads via MiXCR and lists one record per CDR3 protein. Altogether around 78,000 distinct CDR3 sequences are present, around 14% being singletons, with the ten largest covering around a quarter. This TCR derives from a male patient aged 2 to 9 who had a stem cell transplant for acute lymphoblastic leukemia, so the T cells may come from the graft donor. The specimen comprised PBMCs, mostly from graft donor cells, sampled 180 days after TCRalphabeta/CD19-depleted stem cell transplant. The chain has TRBV4-3 and TRBJ2-2; no reliable D call. The CDR3 loop is CASSQDLWNTGELFF. The CDR3 nucleotides are TGCGCCAGCAGCCAAGATCTCTGGAACACCGGGGAGCTGTTTTTT.